A single T cell receptor (beta chain) is shown here with its context. This CDR3 has 16 residues. V lost 5 bases and J lost 2; bases outside the gene matches: 11. Germline V gene data show CDR1 as SGDLS and CDR2 as YYNGEE. Genomic DNA templated the TCR beta VDJ and CDR3 profiling. TCRdb reanalysed the reads using MiXCR and keeps one entry per CDR3 protein. The sample includes fewer than 300,000 distinct CDR3 sequences, less than 85% of them seen just once. The data were obtained in a study of CD8+CD57+ T cells in acquired aplastic anemia. At the level of the study: Sorted CD4+ and CD8+ cells yielded DNA averaging around 3.2 ug.

An expansion of CD8+CD57+ cells by flow cytometry had been shown in patients chosen for sequencing. The origin of this receptor is a human donor with aplastic anemia. This sequence joins TRBV9 and TRBJ2-7, with 9 bases identical to TRBD1. Source material: sorted CD4+, CD8+, or CD8+CD57+ T cells (not recorded which) from PBMCs. In nucleotides, the CDR3 is TGTGCCAGCAGTCCCTCGGTTGGGACAGGGACCTACGAGCAGTACTTC. Translating gives CASSPSVGTGTYEQYF.